These 8 T cell receptor beta chains came from one sample sequenced in a study of CD8 T cells in Susac syndrome. Random hexamers served to reverse transcribe roughly 0.5 to 1 ug RNA. TCRdb used MiXCR to reprocess the immunoSEQ multiplex PCR reads, holding one entry per CDR3 protein. The data hold about 130,000 distinct CDR3 sequences, with over 90% observed a single time. Sequencing was performed on CD8+ T cells from PBMCs. The receptors originated from a human donor with Susac syndrome.

CDR3 nucleotides: TGTGCCAGCAGACCCCAGTCCACTGAAGCTTTCTTT. Protein: CASRPQSTEAFF. The chain employs TRBV6-5 and TRBJ1-1; no clear D gene. This CDR3 comprises 12 residues. Trimming pared 6 bases from V and 4 bases from J, leaving 9 bases between. Germline CDR1 MNHEY, CDR2 SVGAGI.

A word on this clonotype: One end of the junction does not line up with germline, which may come from a read error. The chain carries TRBV20-1 and TRBJ2-4; 11 bases align to TRBD1. The CDR3 has 14 amino acids. Germline V CDR1 and CDR2: DFQATT, SNEGSKA (reference sequence). CDR3 region: CSARGRDRGSLYHF. The CDR3 DNA sequence: TGCAGTGCTAGGGGCCGGGACAGGGGGTCCCTTTACCACTTC.

The rearrangement links TRBV2 to TRBJ2-7; maybe TRBD1 (5 bases). This CDR3 comprises 16 residues. The ends were cut back, 4 bases at V and 3 bases at J, with 19 bases in the middle. Looked up from germline, CDR1 is SNHLY and CDR2 is FYNNEI. CDR3 in amino acids: CASSAGWGLTYYEQYF. CDR3 bases: TGTGCCAGCAGTGCAGGGTGGGGTCTTACGTACTACGAGCAGTACTTC.

The V call is TRBV5-1, the J call TRBJ1-1; 9 positions match TRBD1. Germline values: CDR1 SGHRS, CDR2 YFSETQ. The CDR3 covers 11 residues. V shed 3 bases and J 10 bases; nucleotides not matched to a gene: 1. The CDR3 here is CASSSGQGAFF. CDR3 nucleotides: TGCGCCAGCAGCTCGGGACAGGGAGCTTTCTTT.

V gene TRBV27 combines with J gene TRBJ2-7; 8 nucleotides align to TRBD1. The V gene's germline CDR1 is MNHEY and CDR2 SMNVEV (reference sequence). With 8 bases clipped from V and 3 bases from J, the junction kept 6 bases outside the gene matches. This CDR3 has 13 amino acids. CDR3 sequence: CASQGATFYEQYF. In DNA form, the CDR3 reads TGTGCCAGCCAGGGGGCGACCTTCTACGAGCAGTACTTC.

This sequence joins TRBV4-1 and TRBJ2-1; the D is unclear. Germline assignment: CDR1 MGHRA and CDR2 YSYEKL. V was clipped by 5 bases and J by 6 bases, with 20 bases between them. The length of the CDR3 is 16 residues. Here the CDR3 DNA reads TGCGCCAGCAGCTTATGGACGCCGACGTCGGGCAATGAGCAGTTCTTC. It specifies CASSLWTPTSGNEQFF.

The chain joins TRBV25-1 to TRBJ2-2; the D is unclear. In germline, CDR1 is MGHDK, CDR2 SYGVNS. This CDR3 contains 18 residues. V was pared by 1 base and J by 0 bases, with 15 bases between. CDR3 in amino acids: CASSEFFPASSNTGELFF. The CDR3 DNA sequence: TGTGCCAGCAGTGAATTTTTCCCGGCCAGCTCGAACACCGGGGAGCTGTTTTTT. Full variable domain (rest looked up from reference TRBV25-1 and TRBJ2-2): EADIYQTPRYLVIGTGKKITLECSQTMGHDKMYWYQQDPGMELHLIHYSYGVNSTEKGDLSSESTVSRIRTEHFPLTLESARPSHTSQYLCASSEFFPASSNTGELFFGEGSRLTVL.

This chain connects TRBV30 to TRBJ1-5; no clear D gene. Germline CDR1 reads GTSNPN; CDR2 reads SVGIG (reference sequence). This CDR3 region has 17 residues. V was clipped by 0 bases and J by 1 base, with 16 bases between them. The CDR3 DNA reads as TGTGCCTGGAGTGTACGAGGGCAGAGCCACAGCAATCAGCCCCAGCATTTT. Translation gives CAWSVRGQSHSNQPQHF. Using reference TRBV30 and TRBJ1-5 for the parts outside the CDR3, the full variable domain is SQTIHQWPATLVQPVGSPLSLECTVEGTSNPNLYWYRQAAGRGLQLLFYSVGIGQISSEVPQNLSASRPQDRQFILSSKKLLLSDSGFYLCAWSVRGQSHSNQPQHFGDGTRLSIL.